This entry is about one T cell receptor (beta chain). Those enrolled, adults aged roughly 18 to 95 years, came from some 23 US areas. The data originate from a study of blood T cell repertoires in COVID-19. For the study at large: Acute-phase and convalescent COVID-19 samples originated in the United States, Italy and Spain. T cells, B-cell-depleted T cells, or PBMCs supplied cDNA or gDNA.

CDR1 and CDR2 from the germline V gene are MNHEY and SVGAGI. CDR3 size: 12 residues. Trimming took 6 bases from V and 8 from J, leaving 13 bases between them. Original data processing: Scientists estimated how many nucleated cells there were by amplifying reference gene primers. Some clones are missing from TCRdb's copy, which holds only in-frame ones; the method was immunoSEQ multiplex PCR. D and trimming were read from the DNA, whereas the V and J calls and clone size are those reported in that table. Of over 350,000 clones detected, about 83% appear once; the ten largest clones hold roughly a tenth.

V gene TRBV6-5 combines with J gene TRBJ1-2; tentatively, D is TRBD1 (6 bases). Sequencing was done on a sample of PBMCs or T cells enriched from blood (not recorded which). This TCR was recovered from a woman between 50 and 59 years old who had recovered from COVID-19. CDR3 sequence reads: CASSKTTGGYTF. In DNA, the CDR3 is TGTGCCAGCAGCAAAACCACAGGGGGCTACACCTTC.